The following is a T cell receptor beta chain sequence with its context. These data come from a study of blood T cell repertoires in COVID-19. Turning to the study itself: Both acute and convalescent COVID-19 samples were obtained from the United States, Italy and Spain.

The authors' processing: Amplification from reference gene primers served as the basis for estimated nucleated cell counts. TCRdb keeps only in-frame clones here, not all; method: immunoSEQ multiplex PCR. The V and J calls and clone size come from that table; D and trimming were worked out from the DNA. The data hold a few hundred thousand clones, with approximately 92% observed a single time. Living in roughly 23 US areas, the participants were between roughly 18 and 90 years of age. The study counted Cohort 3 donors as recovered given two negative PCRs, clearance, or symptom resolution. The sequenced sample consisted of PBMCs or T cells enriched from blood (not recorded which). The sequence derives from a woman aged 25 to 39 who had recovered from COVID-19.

This chain's CDR3 is CASSYSGGQETQYF. The CDR3 DNA follows: TGTGCCAGCAGCTATAGCGGGGGGCAAGAGACCCAGTACTTC. The chain recombines TRBV7-2 with TRBJ2-5, with 10 bases fitting TRBD2. The trim removed 4 bases at V and 2 bases at J, leaving 1 base unmatched. Germline V gene lookup returns CDR1 SGHTA and CDR2 FQGNSA. The CDR3 extends over 14 amino acids.